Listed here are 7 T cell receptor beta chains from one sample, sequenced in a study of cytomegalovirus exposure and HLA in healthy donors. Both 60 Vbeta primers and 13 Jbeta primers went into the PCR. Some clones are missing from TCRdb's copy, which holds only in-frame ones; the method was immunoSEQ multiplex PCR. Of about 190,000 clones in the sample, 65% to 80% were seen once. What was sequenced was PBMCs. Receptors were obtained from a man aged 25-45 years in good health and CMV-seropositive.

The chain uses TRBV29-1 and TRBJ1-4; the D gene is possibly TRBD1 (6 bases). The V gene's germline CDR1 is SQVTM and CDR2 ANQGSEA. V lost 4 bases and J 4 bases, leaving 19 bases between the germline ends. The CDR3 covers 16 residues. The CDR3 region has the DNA TGCAGCGTTGTTATGAGGGGGGGCGAGGGTAATGAAAAACTGTTTTTT. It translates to CSVVMRGGEGNEKLFF. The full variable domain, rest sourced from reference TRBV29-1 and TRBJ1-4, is SAVISQKPSRDICQRGTSLTIQCQVDSQVTMMFWYRQQPGQSLTLIATANQGSEATYESGFVIDKFPISRPNLTFSTLTVSNMSPEDSSIYLCSVVMRGGEGNEKLFFGSGTQLSVL.

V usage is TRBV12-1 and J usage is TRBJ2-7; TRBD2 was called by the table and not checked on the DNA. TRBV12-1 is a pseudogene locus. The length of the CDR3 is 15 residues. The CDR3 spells CASSFTGGGAYEQYF. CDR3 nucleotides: TGTGCCAGCAGCTTCACCGGAGGGGGGGCTTACGAGCAGTACTTC.

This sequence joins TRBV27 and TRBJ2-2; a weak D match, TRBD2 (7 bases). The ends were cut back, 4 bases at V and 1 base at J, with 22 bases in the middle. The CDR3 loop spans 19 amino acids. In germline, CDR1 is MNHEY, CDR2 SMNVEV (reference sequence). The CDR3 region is CASSSKQGLRRGNTGELFF. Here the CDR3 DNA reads TGTGCCAGCAGTTCCAAACAGGGACTACGGCGGGGGAACACCGGGGAGCTGTTTTTT.

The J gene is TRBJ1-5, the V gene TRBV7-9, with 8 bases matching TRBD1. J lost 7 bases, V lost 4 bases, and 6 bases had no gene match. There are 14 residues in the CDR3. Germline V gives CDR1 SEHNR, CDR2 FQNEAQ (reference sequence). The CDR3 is CASSSDRVSQPQHF. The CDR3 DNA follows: TGTGCCAGCAGCTCGGACAGGGTATCGCAGCCCCAGCATTTT.

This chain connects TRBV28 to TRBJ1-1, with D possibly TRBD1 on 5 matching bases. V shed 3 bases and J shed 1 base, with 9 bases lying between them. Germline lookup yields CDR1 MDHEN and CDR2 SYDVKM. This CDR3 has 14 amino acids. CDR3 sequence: CASSFTGGNTEAFF. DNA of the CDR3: TGTGCCAGCAGTTTCACAGGTGGGAACACTGAAGCTTTCTTT.

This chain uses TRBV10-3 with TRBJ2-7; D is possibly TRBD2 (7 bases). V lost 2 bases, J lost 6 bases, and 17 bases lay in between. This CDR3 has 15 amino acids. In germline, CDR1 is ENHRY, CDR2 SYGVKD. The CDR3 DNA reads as TGTGCCATCAGTGAGATGGTACGGGGGGCGTCCGAGCAGTACTTC. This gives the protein CAISEMVRGASEQYF.

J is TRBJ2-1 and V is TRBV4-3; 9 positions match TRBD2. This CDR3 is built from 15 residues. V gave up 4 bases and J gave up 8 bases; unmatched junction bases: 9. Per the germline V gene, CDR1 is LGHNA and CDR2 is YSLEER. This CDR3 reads CASSPRLAGRDEQFF. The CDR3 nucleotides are TGCGCCAGCAGCCCGCGGCTAGCGGGACGGGATGAGCAGTTCTTC.